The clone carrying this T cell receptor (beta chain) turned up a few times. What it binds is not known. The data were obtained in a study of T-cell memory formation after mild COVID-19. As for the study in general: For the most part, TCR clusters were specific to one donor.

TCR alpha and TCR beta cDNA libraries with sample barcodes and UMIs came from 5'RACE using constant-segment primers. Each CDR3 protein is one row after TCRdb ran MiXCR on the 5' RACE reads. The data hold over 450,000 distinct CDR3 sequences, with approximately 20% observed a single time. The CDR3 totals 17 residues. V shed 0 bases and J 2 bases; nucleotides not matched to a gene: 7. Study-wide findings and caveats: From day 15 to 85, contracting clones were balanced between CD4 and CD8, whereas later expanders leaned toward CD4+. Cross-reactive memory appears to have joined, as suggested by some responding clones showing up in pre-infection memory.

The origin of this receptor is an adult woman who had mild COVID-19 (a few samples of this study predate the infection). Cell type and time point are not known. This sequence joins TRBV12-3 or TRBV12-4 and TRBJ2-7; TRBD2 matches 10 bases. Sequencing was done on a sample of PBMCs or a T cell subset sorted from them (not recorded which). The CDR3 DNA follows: TGTGCCAGCAGTTTAGCACTGACTAGCGGGTATACCTACGAGCAGTACTTC. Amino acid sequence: CASSLALTSGYTYEQYF.